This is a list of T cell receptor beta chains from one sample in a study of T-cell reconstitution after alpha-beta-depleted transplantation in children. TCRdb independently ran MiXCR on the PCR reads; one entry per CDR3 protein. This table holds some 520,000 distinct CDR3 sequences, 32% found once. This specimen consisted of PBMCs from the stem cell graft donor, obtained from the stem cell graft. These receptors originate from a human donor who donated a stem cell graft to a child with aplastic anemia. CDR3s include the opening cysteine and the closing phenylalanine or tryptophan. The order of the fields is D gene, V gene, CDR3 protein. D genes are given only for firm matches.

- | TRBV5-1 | CASSPLGLGQPQHF
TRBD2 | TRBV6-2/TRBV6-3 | CASSQAFGVREGRAYNEQFF
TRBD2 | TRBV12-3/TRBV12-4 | CASSPGTSELYEQYF
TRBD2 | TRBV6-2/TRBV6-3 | CASSPRTSGSLHKREFF
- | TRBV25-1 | CASSELGEGYGYTF
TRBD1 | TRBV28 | CATCTGTGGPSEQFF
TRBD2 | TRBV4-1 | CASSQGEAGGTDTQYF
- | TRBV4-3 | CASSQDTASNEQFF
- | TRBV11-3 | CASSPGGGEGYTF
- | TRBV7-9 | CASRPSGIEQYF
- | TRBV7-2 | CASSGVADLAKNIQYF
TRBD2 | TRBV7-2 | CASSLTSGLYEQYF
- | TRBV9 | CASSERGADTEAFF
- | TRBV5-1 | CASSLFRGMPGETQYF
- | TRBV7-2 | CASSLANVYEQYF